This T cell receptor beta chain stems from a study of blood T cell repertoires in COVID-19. Looking at the study overall: Sample material is recorded as cDNA or gDNA derived from T cells, B-cell-depleted T cells, or PBMCs.

Some clones are missing from TCRdb's copy, which holds only in-frame ones; the method was immunoSEQ multiplex PCR. The sample gives 200,000 to 300,000 clones, around 90% of which show up once; approximately 5.3% is in the top ten. J gave up 5 bases and V 6 bases, and 14 bases lay outside the gene matches. CDR1 and CDR2 from the germline V gene are MNHEY and SMNVEV (reference sequence). The CDR3 has 17 amino acids. The chain carries TRBV27 and TRBJ2-1, with 9 nucleotides matching TRBD2. Sequencing was carried out using peripheral blood. The TCR originated in a woman aged 60 to 75 with COVID-19, enrolled during active disease. Written as DNA, the CDR3 is TGTGCCAGCAGCCCTAGGTCCGCGGGAGGGCCCCACAATGAGCAGTTCTTC. This gives the protein CASSPRSAGGPHNEQFF.